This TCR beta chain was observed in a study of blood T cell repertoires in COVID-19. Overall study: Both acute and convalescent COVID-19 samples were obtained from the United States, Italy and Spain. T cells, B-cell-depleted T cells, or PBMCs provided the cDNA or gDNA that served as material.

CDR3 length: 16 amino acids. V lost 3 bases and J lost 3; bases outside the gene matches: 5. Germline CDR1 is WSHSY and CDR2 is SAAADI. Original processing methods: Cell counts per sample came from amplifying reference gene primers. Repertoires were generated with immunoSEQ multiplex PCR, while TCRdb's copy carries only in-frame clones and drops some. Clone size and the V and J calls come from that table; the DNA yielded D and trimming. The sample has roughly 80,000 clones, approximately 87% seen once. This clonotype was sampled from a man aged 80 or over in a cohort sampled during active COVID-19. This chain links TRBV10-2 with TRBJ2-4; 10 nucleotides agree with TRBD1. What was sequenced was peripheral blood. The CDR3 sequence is CASSDDRGLDKNIQYF. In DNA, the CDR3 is TGCGCCAGCAGTGATGACAGGGGGCTTGACAAAAACATTCAGTACTTC.